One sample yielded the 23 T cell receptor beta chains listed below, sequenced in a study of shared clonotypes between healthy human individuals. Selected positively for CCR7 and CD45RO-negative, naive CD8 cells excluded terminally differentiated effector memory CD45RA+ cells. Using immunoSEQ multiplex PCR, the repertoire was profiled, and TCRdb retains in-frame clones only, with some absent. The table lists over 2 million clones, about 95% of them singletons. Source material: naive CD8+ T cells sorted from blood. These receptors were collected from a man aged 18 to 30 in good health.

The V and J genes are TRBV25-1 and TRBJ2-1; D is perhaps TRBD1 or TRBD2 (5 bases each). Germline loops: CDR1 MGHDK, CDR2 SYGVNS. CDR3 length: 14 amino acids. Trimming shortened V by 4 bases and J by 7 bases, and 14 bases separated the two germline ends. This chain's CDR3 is CASSGGTTGNEQFF. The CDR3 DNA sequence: TGTGCCAGCAGTGGAGGGACCACGGGTAATGAGCAGTTCTTC.

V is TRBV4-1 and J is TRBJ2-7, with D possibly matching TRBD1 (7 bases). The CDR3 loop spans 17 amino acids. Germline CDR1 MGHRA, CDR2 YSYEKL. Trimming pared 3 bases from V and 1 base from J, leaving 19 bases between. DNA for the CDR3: TGCGCCAGCAGCCAGAGCCTCGGAGGGGGCGGATCCTACGAGCAGTACTTC. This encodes CASSQSLGGGGSYEQYF.

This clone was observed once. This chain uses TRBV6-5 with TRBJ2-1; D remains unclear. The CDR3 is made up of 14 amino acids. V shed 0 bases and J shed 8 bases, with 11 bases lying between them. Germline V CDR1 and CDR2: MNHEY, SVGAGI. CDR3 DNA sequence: TGTGCCAGCAGTTACTCAGGGCTATCCGATGAGCAGTTCTTC. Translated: CASSYSGLSDEQFF.

The CDR3 region has the DNA TGCGCCAGCAGCCAGGGGAGGGGAGGCGGGGAGCTGTTTTTT. Its translation is CASSQGRGGGELFF. The gene calls are TRBV4-1 and TRBJ2-2; 7 nucleotides align to TRBD2. The V gene end was trimmed by 3 bases and the J gene end by 7 bases; junction bases not matched to a gene: 5. CDR1 and CDR2 (germline): MGHRA, YSYEKL. The CDR3 is made up of 14 amino acids.

CDR3: CASSSTGNPDTQYF. The CDR3 region has the DNA TGTGCCAGCAGTTCTACAGGAAACCCAGATACGCAGTATTTT. The V gene is TRBV27, the J gene TRBJ2-3; tentatively, D is TRBD1 (5 bases). Trimming cost V 4 bases and J 4 bases, with 12 bases left between them. The CDR3 is 14 residues long. Looked up from germline, CDR1 is MNHEY and CDR2 is SMNVEV (reference sequence).

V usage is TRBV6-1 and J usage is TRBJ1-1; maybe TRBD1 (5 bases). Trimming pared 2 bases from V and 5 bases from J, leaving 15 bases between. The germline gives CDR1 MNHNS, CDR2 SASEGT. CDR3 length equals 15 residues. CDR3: CASSEWGLGGTEAFF. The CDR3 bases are TGTGCCAGCAGTGAATGGGGGTTGGGGGGTACTGAAGCTTTCTTT.

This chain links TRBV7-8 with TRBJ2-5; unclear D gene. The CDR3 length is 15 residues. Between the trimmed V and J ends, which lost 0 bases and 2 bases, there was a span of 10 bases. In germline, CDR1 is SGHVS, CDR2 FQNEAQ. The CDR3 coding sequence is TGTGCCAGCAGCTTAGCGTGGGGTGCACAAGAGACCCAGTACTTC. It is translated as CASSLAWGAQETQYF.

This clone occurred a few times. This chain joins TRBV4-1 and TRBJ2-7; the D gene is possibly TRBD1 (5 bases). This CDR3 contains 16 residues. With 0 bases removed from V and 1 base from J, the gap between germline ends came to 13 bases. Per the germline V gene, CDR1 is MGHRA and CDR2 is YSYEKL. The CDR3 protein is CASSQDWAGLSYEQYF. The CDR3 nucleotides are TGCGCCAGCAGCCAAGATTGGGCAGGGCTATCCTACGAGCAGTACTTC.

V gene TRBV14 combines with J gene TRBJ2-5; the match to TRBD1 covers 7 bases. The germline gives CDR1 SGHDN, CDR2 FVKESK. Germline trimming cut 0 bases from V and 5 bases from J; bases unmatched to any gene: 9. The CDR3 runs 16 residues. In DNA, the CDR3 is TGTGCCAGCAGCCAAGATGAGGTTGTCAGGGGGGAGACCCAGTACTTC. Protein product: CASSQDEVVRGETQYF.

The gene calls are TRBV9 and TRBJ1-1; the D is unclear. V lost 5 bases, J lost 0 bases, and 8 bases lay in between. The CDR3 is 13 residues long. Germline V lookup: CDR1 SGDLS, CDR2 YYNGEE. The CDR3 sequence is CASRGPMNTEAFF. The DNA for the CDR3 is TGTGCCAGCAGAGGGCCCATGAACACTGAAGCTTTCTTT.

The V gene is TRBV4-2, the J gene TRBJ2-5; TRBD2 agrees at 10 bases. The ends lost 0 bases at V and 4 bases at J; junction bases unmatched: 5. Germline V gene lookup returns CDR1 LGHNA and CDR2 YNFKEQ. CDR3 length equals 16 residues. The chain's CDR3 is CASSQEWLAGGETQYF. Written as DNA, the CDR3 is TGTGCCAGCAGCCAAGAATGGTTAGCGGGGGGAGAGACCCAGTACTTC.

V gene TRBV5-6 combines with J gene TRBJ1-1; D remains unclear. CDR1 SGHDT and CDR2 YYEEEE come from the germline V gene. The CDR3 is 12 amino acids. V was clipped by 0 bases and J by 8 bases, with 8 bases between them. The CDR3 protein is CASSLAFQEAFF. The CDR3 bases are TGTGCCAGCAGCTTGGCTTTTCAGGAAGCTTTCTTT.

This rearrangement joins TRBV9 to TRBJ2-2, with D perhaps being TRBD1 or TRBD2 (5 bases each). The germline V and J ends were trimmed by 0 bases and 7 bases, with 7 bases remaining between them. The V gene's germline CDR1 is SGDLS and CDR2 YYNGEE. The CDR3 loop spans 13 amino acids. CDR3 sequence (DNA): TGTGCCAGCAGCGTAGATGGGGGCGGGGAGCTGTTTTTT. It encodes CASSVDGGGELFF.

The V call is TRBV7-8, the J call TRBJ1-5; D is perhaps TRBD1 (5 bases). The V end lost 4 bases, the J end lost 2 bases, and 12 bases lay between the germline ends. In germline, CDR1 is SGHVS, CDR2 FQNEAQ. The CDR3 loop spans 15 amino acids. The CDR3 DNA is TGTGCCAGCAGCTCAATGGGGGAAGGCAATCAGCCCCAGCATTTT. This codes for CASSSMGEGNQPQHF.

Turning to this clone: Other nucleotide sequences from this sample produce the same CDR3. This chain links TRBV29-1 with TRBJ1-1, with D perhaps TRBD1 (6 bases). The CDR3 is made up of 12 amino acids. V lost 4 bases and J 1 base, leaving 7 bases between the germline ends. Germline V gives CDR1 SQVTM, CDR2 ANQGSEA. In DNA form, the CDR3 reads TGCAGCGTTGCAGGGGAGAACACTGAAGCTTTCTTT. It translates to CSVAGENTEAFF.

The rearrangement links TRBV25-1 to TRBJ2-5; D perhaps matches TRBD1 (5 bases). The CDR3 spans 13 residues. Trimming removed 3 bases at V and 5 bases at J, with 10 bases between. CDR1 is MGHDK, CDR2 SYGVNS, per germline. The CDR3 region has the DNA TGTGCCAGCAGTGACGGTGGGGCGGAGACCCAGTACTTC. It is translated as CASSDGGAETQYF. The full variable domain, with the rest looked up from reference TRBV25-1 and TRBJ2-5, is EADIYQTPRYLVIGTGKKITLECSQTMGHDKMYWYQQDPGMELHLIHYSYGVNSTEKGDLSSESTVSRIRTEHFPLTLESARPSHTSQYLCASSDGGAETQYFGPGTRLLVL.

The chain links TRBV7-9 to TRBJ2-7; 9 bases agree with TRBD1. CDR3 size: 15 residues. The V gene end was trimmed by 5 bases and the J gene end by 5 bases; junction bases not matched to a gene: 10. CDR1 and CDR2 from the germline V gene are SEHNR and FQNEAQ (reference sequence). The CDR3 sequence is CASSKGDRELHEQYF. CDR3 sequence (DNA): TGTGCCAGCAGCAAAGGGGACAGGGAGCTCCACGAGCAGTACTTC.

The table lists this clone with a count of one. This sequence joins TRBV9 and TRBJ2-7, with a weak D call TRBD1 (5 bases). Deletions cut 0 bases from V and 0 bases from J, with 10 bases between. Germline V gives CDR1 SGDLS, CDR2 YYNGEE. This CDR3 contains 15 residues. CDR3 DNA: TGTGCCAGCAGCGTAGGACAGCTTAGCTCCTACGAGCAGTACTTC. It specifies CASSVGQLSSYEQYF.

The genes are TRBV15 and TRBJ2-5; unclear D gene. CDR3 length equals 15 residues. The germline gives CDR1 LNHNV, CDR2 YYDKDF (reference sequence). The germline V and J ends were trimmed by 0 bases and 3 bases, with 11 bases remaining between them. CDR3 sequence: CATSREFNIEETQYF. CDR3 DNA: TGTGCCACCAGCAGAGAATTCAATATAGAAGAGACCCAGTACTTC.

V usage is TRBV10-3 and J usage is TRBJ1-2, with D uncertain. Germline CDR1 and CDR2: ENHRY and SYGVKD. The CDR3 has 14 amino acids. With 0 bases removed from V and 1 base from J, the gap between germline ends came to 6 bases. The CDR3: CAISESIVNYGYTF. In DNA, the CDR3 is TGTGCCATCAGTGAGTCGATTGTTAACTATGGCTACACCTTC.

The CDR3 protein is CASSLDLILEQETQYF. In DNA, the CDR3 is TGTGCCAGCAGCTTAGACCTGATCCTAGAGCAAGAGACCCAGTACTTC. The chain couples TRBV11-2 to TRBJ2-5; D is uncertain. Trimming left V 0 bases short and J 2 bases short, with 13 bases between. The germline gives CDR1 SGHAT, CDR2 FQNNGV. The CDR3 extends over 16 amino acids. The variable domain in full, with the rest retrieved from reference TRBV11-2 and TRBJ2-5, is EAGVAQSPRYKIIEKRQSVAFWCNPISGHATLYWYQQILGQGPKLLIQFQNNGVVDDSQLPKDRFSAERLKGVDSTLKIQPAKLEDSAVYLCASSLDLILEQETQYFGPGTRLLVL.

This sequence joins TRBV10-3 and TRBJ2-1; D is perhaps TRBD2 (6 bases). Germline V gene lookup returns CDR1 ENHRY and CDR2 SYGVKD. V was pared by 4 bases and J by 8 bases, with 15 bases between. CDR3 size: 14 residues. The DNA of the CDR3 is TGTGCCATCAGTGCCCCCGGGACTCCGGATGAGCAGTTCTTC. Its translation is CAISAPGTPDEQFF.

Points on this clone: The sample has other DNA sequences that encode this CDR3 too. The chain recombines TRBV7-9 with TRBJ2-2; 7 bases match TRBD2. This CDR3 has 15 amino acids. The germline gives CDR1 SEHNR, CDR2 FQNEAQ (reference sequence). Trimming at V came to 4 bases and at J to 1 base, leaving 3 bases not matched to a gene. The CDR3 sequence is CASSSPGGNTGELFF. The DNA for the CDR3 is TGTGCCAGCAGCTCCCCGGGGGGGAACACCGGGGAGCTGTTTTTT.